This TCR beta chain was obtained from a study of patients and donors after allogeneic stem cell transplantation. TCRdb reanalysed the RT-PCR reads using MiXCR and keeps one entry per CDR3 protein. This sample yields about a million distinct CDR3 sequences, of which approximately 19% are seen a single time; roughly 6.4% belongs to the top ten. CDR1 is SGHAT, CDR2 FQNNGV, per germline. V lost 2 bases, J lost 8 bases, and 11 bases stayed unmatched. There are 16 residues in the CDR3. This clonotype was seen a handful of times. Material: blood, either unsorted or a sorted T cell fraction (not recorded which). The TCR originated in a human donor who was either an allogeneic HSCT recipient or a stem cell or donor lymphocyte infusion donor (not recorded which). It is not recorded whose cells these are; they may come from a transplant donor. J is TRBJ2-1 and V is TRBV11-2; 8 bases line up with TRBD2. The CDR3 region is CASSLRGRGGSDEQFF. In DNA, the CDR3 is TGTGCCAGCAGCTTACGGGGTCGGGGGGGCAGCGATGAGCAGTTCTTC. Based on the CDR3 plus reference TRBV11-2 and TRBJ2-1, the full variable domain is EAGVAQSPRYKIIEKRQSVAFWCNPISGHATLYWYQQILGQGPKLLIQFQNNGVVDDSQLPKDRFSAERLKGVDSTLKIQPAKLEDSAVYLCASSLRGRGGSDEQFFGPGTRLTVL.